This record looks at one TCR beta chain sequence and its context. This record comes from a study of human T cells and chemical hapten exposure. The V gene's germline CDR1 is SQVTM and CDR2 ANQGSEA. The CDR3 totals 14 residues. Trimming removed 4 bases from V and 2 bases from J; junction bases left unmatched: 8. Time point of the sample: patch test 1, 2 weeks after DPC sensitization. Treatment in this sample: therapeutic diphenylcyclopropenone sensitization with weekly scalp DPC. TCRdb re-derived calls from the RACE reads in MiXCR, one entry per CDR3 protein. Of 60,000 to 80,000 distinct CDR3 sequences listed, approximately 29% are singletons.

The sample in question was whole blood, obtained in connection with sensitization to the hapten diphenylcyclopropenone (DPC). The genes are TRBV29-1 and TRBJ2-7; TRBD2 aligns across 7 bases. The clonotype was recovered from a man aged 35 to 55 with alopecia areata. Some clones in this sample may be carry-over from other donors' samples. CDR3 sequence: CSVAVTSEAYEQYF. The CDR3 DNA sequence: TGCAGCGTTGCGGTCACTAGCGAAGCCTACGAGCAGTACTTC.